Reported below is one T cell receptor beta chain. One end of the junction varies from germline; a read error may be responsible. Specified time point: patch test 1, 2 weeks after DPC sensitization. Treatment of the sample: therapeutic diphenylcyclopropenone sensitization with weekly scalp DPC. Samples of blood were obtained prior to the application of each patch test. Germline CDR1 SGHRS, CDR2 YFSETQ. The CDR3 is made up of 13 amino acids. This specimen belongs to a study of human T cells and chemical hapten exposure. In TCRdb, the RACE reads were re-called with MiXCR into one record per CDR3 protein. In the table there are 65,000 to 85,000 distinct CDR3 sequences, 10% of which are singletons.

The specimen was whole blood, collected in connection with sensitization to the hapten diphenylcyclopropenone (DPC). The clonotype originates from a woman aged 50 to 65 with alopecia areata. Some clones in this sample may be carry-over from other donors' samples. The chain couples TRBV5-1 to TRBJ2-7; either TRBD1 or TRBD2 may fit D (5 bases each). CDR3 DNA: TGCGCCAGCAGCCGGGGCAGCTCCGACGAGCAGTACTTC. Its protein product is CASSRGSSDEQYF.